Included here is one TCR beta chain sequence, with context. As yet, its antigen is unknown. A junction end diverges from the germline sequence, so it may reflect a read error. The length of the CDR3 is 15 residues. In germline, CDR1 is SGHAT, CDR2 FQDESV (reference sequence). The data derive from a study of T cell repertoires and HLA-DP antigens. Study in general: DNA input averaged approximately 230 ng in sorted CD137+CD4+ and roughly 1,300 ng in pre-culture CD4+. Study findings and constraints: Clones undetected before culture averaged roughly 40% against one allele and 50.6% against the other.

Untouched CD4+ T cells were isolated by negative selection, averaging about 98% purity. Measured with immunoSEQ multiplex PCR; TCRdb has only the in-frame clones, and not every one. The sample holds approximately 86,000 clones, roughly 86% seen once. The receptor comes from a man in his forties or fifties in good health and CMV-seronegative. The sequencing input was CD4+ T cells from PBMCs. The chain links TRBV11-1 to TRBJ2-5; perhaps TRBD2 as D (5 bases). The CDR3 loop reads CASSVAMATHWTQYF. The CDR3 DNA reads as TGTGCCAGCAGCGTAGCGATGGCGACCCATTGGACCCAGTACTTC.